A single sample is the source of the 6 T cell receptor beta chains below, sequenced in a study of blood T cells in healthy people across ages. The use of a sample-barcoded 5' primer and a J-beta primer mix characterized a second PCR of roughly 7 to 11 cycles. From the 5' RACE reads, TCRdb called clonotypes with MiXCR, one entry per CDR3 protein. The sample lists 750,000 to 950,000 distinct CDR3 sequences; almost 30% were seen once. The same specimen was also included in a second study, on T cells of mothers and their children.

Sequenced: blood. Receptors were obtained from a woman aged 40 to 49 in good health.

This clonotype was found once. This sequence may be a read error, since a much larger clone differs from it by one base. The chain uses TRBV28 and TRBJ2-7, with 7 positions matching TRBD1. The V gene end was trimmed by 6 bases and the J gene end by 1 base; junction bases not matched to a gene: 6. CDR1 MDHEN and CDR2 SYDVKM come from the germline V gene. This CDR3 comprises 14 residues. This CDR3 is CASRRQGYSYEQYF. In DNA, the CDR3 is TGTGCCAGCAGGAGACAGGGTTATTCCTACGAGCAGTACTTC.

The chain joins TRBV6-5 to TRBJ1-1, with 7 bases identical to TRBD1. The germline gives CDR1 MNHEY, CDR2 SVGAGI. CDR3 length equals 17 residues. J was trimmed by 0 bases and V by 4 bases; bases with no gene match: 11. The DNA for the CDR3 is TGTGCCAGCAGTTCGAACCCCGGGACAGCCATGAACACTGAAGCTTTCTTT. This codes for CASSSNPGTAMNTEAFF.

A note on this clonotype: It may be a read error: a sequence one base away is much more abundant. The final CDR3 position lacks the conserved phenylalanine or tryptophan, pointing to a likely read error. The genes are TRBV5-1 and TRBJ2-7; 7 positions match TRBD1. The V gene end was trimmed by 3 bases and the J gene end by 5 bases; junction bases not matched to a gene: 8. This CDR3 is 14 amino acids long. Germline loops: CDR1 SGHRS, CDR2 YFSETQ. DNA of the CDR3: TGCGCCAGCAGCTCCGTTGACAGGGAGAACGAGCAGTACTGC. Translation gives CASSSVDRENEQYC.

V is TRBV3-1 and J is TRBJ1-1; the D is unclear. The CDR3 is 13 residues long. Germline V gene sequence: CDR1 LGHDT, CDR2 YNNKEL (reference sequence). V lost 0 bases, J lost 11 bases, and 13 bases lay in between. This CDR3 reads CASSQEWASLAFF. For the CDR3, the DNA is TGTGCCAGCAGCCAAGAGTGGGCCAGTCTCGCTTTCTTT. The full variable domain, with the rest looked up from reference TRBV3-1 and TRBJ1-1, is DTAVSQTPKYLVTQMGNDKSIKCEQNLGHDTMYWYKQDSKKFLKIMFSYNNKELIINETVPNRFSPKSPDKAHLNLHINSLELGDSAVYFCASSQEWASLAFFGQGTRLTVV.

This clonotype appeared many times. V is TRBV4-3 and J is TRBJ2-7, with 7 bases identical to TRBD1. The J segment lost 0 bases and the V segment lost 4 bases, leaving 12 bases of the junction unmatched. Per germline, CDR1 LGHNA and CDR2 YSLEER. This CDR3 spans 17 amino acids. The CDR3 region has the DNA TGCGCCAGCAGCCGGGAACAGGGGCCCTACCTCTCCTACGAGCAGTACTTC. Encoded protein: CASSREQGPYLSYEQYF.

The genes are TRBV28 and TRBJ2-7; 9 bases are shared with TRBD1. Germline values: CDR1 MDHEN, CDR2 SYDVKM. CDR3 size: 14 residues. CDR3 DNA: TGTAACATTGTGGGGACAGGGATCTACCACGAGCAGTACTTC. Its translation is CNIVGTGIYHEQYF.